Presented here are 28 T cell receptor beta chains from one specimen sequenced in a study of shared clonotypes between healthy human individuals (dated by TCRdb to 2018 to 2020). CD8 naive samples consisted of CD45RO-negative cells that were positively selected for CCR7, yielding a CD45RA+CCR7+ population without TemRA cells. The method was the immunoSEQ multiplex PCR assay. As stored in TCRdb, this immuneACCESS dataset retains in-frame rearrangements with V and J assigned. A fraction of the clones does not appear; measured against another copy, unresolved V genes explain less than half of the discrepancy, and the remainder lacks a known reason. In all, the sample holds about 820,000 clones, and over 90% of those were seen once. Together, the top ten hold around 24% of the sample. Source material: naive CD8+ T cells sorted from blood. Explained via the paper, the cell subset or site label denotes: CD45RA+CCR7+. The receptors derive from a man aged 30 to 39 in good health.

The chain uses TRBV28 and TRBJ2-7; 11 bases line up with TRBD2. The V gene's germline CDR1 is MDHEN and CDR2 SYDVKM. The V segment lost 3 bases and the J segment 1 base; nucleotides outside the gene matches: 8. The CDR3 is made up of 17 amino acids. CDR3 sequence reads: CASSFAGTSGKSYEQYF. In nucleotides, the CDR3 is TGTGCCAGCAGTTTTGCCGGGACTAGCGGAAAATCCTACGAGCAGTACTTC.

This chain links TRBV28 with TRBJ2-7; D may be TRBD1 (5 bases). V dropped 5 bases and J dropped 2 bases, with 19 bases sitting between them. This CDR3 region has 16 residues. The V gene's germline CDR1 is MDHEN and CDR2 SYDVKM. The CDR3 region is CASSPTSSPDTYEQYF. Here the CDR3 DNA reads TGTGCCAGCAGTCCAACGTCCTCCCCGGACACCTACGAGCAGTACTTC.

There are a few counts of this clone. J is TRBJ2-1 and V is TRBV5-1; 9 nucleotides match TRBD2. Germline CDR1 is SGHRS and CDR2 is YFSETQ. V lost 0 bases and J lost 2; bases outside the gene matches: 3. This CDR3 comprises 16 residues. CDR3 residues: CASSLVVAGAYNEQFF. CDR3 sequence (DNA): TGCGCCAGCAGCTTGGTGGTAGCGGGAGCCTACAATGAGCAGTTCTTC.

The rearrangement joins TRBV5-1 to TRBJ2-7; tentative D call: TRBD2 (6 bases). The germline gives CDR1 SGHRS, CDR2 YFSETQ. V was clipped by 4 bases and J by 2 bases, with 19 bases between them. CDR3 length equals 16 residues. DNA of the CDR3: TGCGCCAGCAGCCCCCCCAGGATCGGAGGGACCTACGAGCAGTACTTC. Translated: CASSPPRIGGTYEQYF.

This rearrangement joins TRBV10-1 to TRBJ2-3; 9 nucleotides line up with TRBD2. The junction had 3 bases not matched to a gene; V was cut back by 4 bases and J by 4 bases. The CDR3 is made up of 14 amino acids. The V gene's germline CDR1 is WNHNN and CDR2 SYGVQD (reference sequence). CDR3 DNA: TGCGCCAGCAGTGTGGGACTAGCCTCAGATACGCAGTATTTT. It specifies CASSVGLASDTQYF.

V gene TRBV28 combines with J gene TRBJ2-1; D remains unclear. The germline V and J ends were trimmed by 5 bases and 6 bases, with 17 bases remaining between them. This CDR3 spans 15 amino acids. Germline V gene sequence: CDR1 MDHEN, CDR2 SYDVKM. CDR3 residues: CASSRNRAPGNEQFF. Written as DNA, the CDR3 is TGTGCCAGCAGTCGGAATAGGGCGCCGGGCAATGAGCAGTTCTTC.

The genes are TRBV27 and TRBJ2-5; D gene ambiguous. This CDR3 comprises 13 residues. V lost 6 bases and J lost 5, with 13 bases in between. Looked up from germline, CDR1 is MNHEY and CDR2 is SMNVEV (reference sequence). CDR3 nucleotides: TGTGCCAGCAGCCCGACCTCTTGGGAGACCCAGTACTTC. This encodes CASSPTSWETQYF.

The chain carries TRBV9 and TRBJ2-3, with a possible D match to TRBD2 (5 bases). CDR1 and CDR2 from the germline V gene are SGDLS and YYNGEE. With 3 bases removed from V and 0 bases from J, the gap between germline ends came to 11 bases. The CDR3 is 15 amino acids. Here the CDR3 reads CASSAEEVSTDTQYF. In DNA form, the CDR3 reads TGTGCCAGCAGCGCGGAGGAGGTTAGCACAGATACGCAGTATTTT.

This chain uses TRBV9 with TRBJ2-2, with D possibly called TRBD1 or TRBD2 (5 bases each). Germline V gives CDR1 SGDLS, CDR2 YYNGEE. CDR3 size: 13 residues. Trimming took off 7 bases at V and 3 bases at J, with 10 bases between the two ends. The CDR3 reads CASERGDTGELFF. As DNA, the CDR3 is TGTGCCAGCGAGAGGGGCGACACCGGGGAGCTGTTTTTT.

The CDR3 DNA reads TGTGCCAGCAGTTTAAGCGGGGAAAAGGTGGCTAGCGGGAGGAGGAACACCGGGGAGCTGTTTTTT. This encodes CASSLSGEKVASGRRNTGELFF. The rearrangement joins TRBV28 to TRBJ2-2, with TRBD2 matching 11 bases. The J segment lost 1 base and the V segment lost 2 bases, leaving 18 bases of the junction unmatched. The germline gives CDR1 MDHEN, CDR2 SYDVKM. CDR3 length equals 22 residues.

Remarks on this clone: At the DNA level, this CDR3 is encoded by other sequences in the same sample as well. This chain uses TRBV7-9 with TRBJ2-7; D ambiguous. The length of the CDR3 is 13 residues. The V end lost 3 bases, the J end lost 7 bases, and 13 bases lay between the germline ends. Germline-derived CDR1 and CDR2 are SEHNR and FQNEAQ (reference sequence). CDR3: CASSFKGSNEQYF. The DNA for the CDR3 is TGTGCCAGCAGCTTTAAGGGCAGCAATGAGCAGTACTTC.

The V gene is TRBV6-6, the J gene TRBJ2-7, with a weak D call TRBD2 (6 bases). From germline, CDR1 is MNHNY and CDR2 SVGAGI (reference sequence). The V and J ends lost 5 bases and 3 bases respectively, with 11 bases between them. This CDR3 region has 13 residues. CDR3 residues: CASSLEGLYEQYF. The CDR3 DNA reads as TGTGCCAGCAGTCTGGAGGGGCTCTACGAGCAGTACTTC.

J is TRBJ2-3 and V is TRBV9; D unresolved. The length of the CDR3 is 16 residues. Trimming left V 0 bases short and J 0 bases short, with 11 bases between. Germline V CDR1 and CDR2: SGDLS, YYNGEE. DNA for the CDR3: TGTGCCAGCAGCGTAGGCACGCTCGCTAGCACAGATACGCAGTATTTT. Its translation: CASSVGTLASTDTQYF.

The chain combines TRBV27 with TRBJ2-7; possibly TRBD1 or TRBD2 for D (5 bases each). V was clipped by 3 bases and J by 7 bases, with 19 bases between them. The CDR3 has 15 amino acids. Germline CDR1 reads MNHEY; CDR2 reads SMNVEV (reference sequence). CDR3 in amino acids: CASSLYGAHLDEQYF. CDR3 DNA: TGTGCCAGCAGTTTGTACGGGGCGCACCTAGATGAGCAGTACTTC.

The chain couples TRBV13 to TRBJ2-3; 7 nucleotides line up with TRBD2. V shed 5 bases, J shed 5 bases, and the junction held 13 bases outside the gene matches. The germline CDR1 and CDR2 sequences are PRHDT and FYEKMQ (reference sequence). The CDR3 consists of 16 residues. As DNA, the CDR3 is TGTGCCAGCAGCCTACGCACTAGCGCCACTCTAGATACGCAGTATTTT. This codes for CASSLRTSATLDTQYF.

This chain links TRBV27 with TRBJ2-3; D is perhaps TRBD2 (6 bases). Germline-derived CDR1 and CDR2 are MNHEY and SMNVEV (reference sequence). This CDR3 has 18 residues. Trimming took 6 bases from V and 2 from J, leaving 24 bases between them. The CDR3 spells CASSHLTPGTPITDTQYF. The CDR3 DNA is TGTGCCAGCAGCCATCTCACCCCCGGGACTCCAATCACAGATACGCAGTATTTT.

This clone was recorded once. The chain couples TRBV11-2 to TRBJ2-7, with D perhaps matching TRBD2 (6 bases). The germline V gene encodes CDR1 SGHAT and CDR2 FQNNGV. V dropped 0 bases and J dropped 0 bases, with 9 bases sitting between them. The length of the CDR3 is 15 residues. CDR3: CASSLEAGLSYEQYF. Written as DNA, the CDR3 is TGTGCCAGCAGCTTAGAGGCGGGACTCTCCTACGAGCAGTACTTC.

In its sample, this clone was seen once. This chain joins TRBV7-9 and TRBJ2-5; 12 bases are shared with TRBD2. This CDR3 region has 16 residues. Trimming cost V 5 bases and J 2 bases; bases outside gene matches: 6. Germline CDR1 SEHNR, CDR2 FQNEAQ (reference sequence). CDR3 nucleotide sequence: TGTGCCAGCAGCCCACGACTAGCGGGAGATCAAGAGACCCAGTACTTC. Its translation: CASSPRLAGDQETQYF.

The genes are TRBV28 and TRBJ2-7, with D uncertain. The V end was cut by 5 bases, the J end by 3 bases, with 17 bases between. The CDR3 contains 15 residues. Looked up from germline, CDR1 is MDHEN and CDR2 is SYDVKM. In nucleotides, the CDR3 is TGTGCCAGCAGTCCCATTCGAATGAAGAACTACGAGCAGTACTTC. Amino acids: CASSPIRMKNYEQYF.

The chain uses TRBV4-1 and TRBJ2-7; D perhaps matches TRBD2 (8 bases). The CDR3 length is 15 residues. In germline, CDR1 is MGHRA, CDR2 YSYEKL. The V end lost 4 bases, the J end lost 2 bases, and 15 bases lay between the germline ends. The CDR3 DNA sequence: TGCGCCAGCAGCCTCGGGACAGCGGGAGCCTACGAGCAGTACTTC. Its translation: CASSLGTAGAYEQYF.

This chain uses TRBV10-1 with TRBJ2-5; a weak D match, TRBD2 (5 bases). V gave up 3 bases and J gave up 5 bases, with 16 bases separating them. Germline CDR1 reads WNHNN; CDR2 reads SYGVQD (reference sequence). This CDR3 region has 15 residues. The CDR3 spells CASSDEGLGWETQYF. DNA of the CDR3: TGCGCCAGCAGTGACGAGGGATTGGGCTGGGAGACCCAGTACTTC.

The chain couples TRBV27 to TRBJ2-1; D not certain. The V gene's germline CDR1 is MNHEY and CDR2 SMNVEV (reference sequence). This CDR3 spans 12 amino acids. The germline V and J ends were trimmed by 2 bases and 7 bases, with 6 bases remaining between them. The CDR3 region has the DNA TGTGCCAGCAGTTTAGGAGTGAATGAGCAGTTCTTC. Protein: CASSLGVNEQFF.

The rearrangement uses TRBV7-9 and TRBJ2-7; no clear D. The CDR3 loop spans 15 amino acids. The germline V gene has CDR1 SEHNR and CDR2 FQNEAQ (reference sequence). V lost 5 bases to trimming and J lost 3 bases, with 17 bases between them. CDR3 amino acids: CASSPTTNTDYEQYF. The CDR3 bases are TGTGCCAGCAGCCCGACGACGAATACAGACTACGAGCAGTACTTC.

V usage is TRBV4-3 and J usage is TRBJ2-7, with D tentatively TRBD1 or TRBD2 (7 bases each). Germline V gene sequence: CDR1 LGHNA, CDR2 YSLEER. The V end was cut by 4 bases, the J end by 5 bases, with 15 bases between. The CDR3 totals 14 residues. CDR3 in DNA: TGCGCCAGCAGCCCAGGGAGGGGGCTCCACGAGCAGTACTTC. Protein product: CASSPGRGLHEQYF.

J is TRBJ2-7 and V is TRBV13; 7 bases are shared with TRBD2. This CDR3 has 15 amino acids. CDR1 is PRHDT, CDR2 FYEKMQ, per germline (reference sequence). Germline trimming cut 3 bases from V and 6 bases from J; bases unmatched to any gene: 11. The CDR3 protein is CASSFGSGLKIEQYF. The CDR3 DNA is TGTGCCAGCAGCTTTGGTAGCGGGCTGAAAATCGAGCAGTACTTC.

The chain recombines TRBV27 with TRBJ1-2, with a weak D call TRBD1 (6 bases). The ends were cut back, 11 bases at V and 8 bases at J, with 18 bases in the middle. The CDR3 is 12 amino acids. Germline V lookup: CDR1 MNHEY, CDR2 SMNVEV (reference sequence). CDR3 sequence: CAAWDIVVGYTF. CDR3 in DNA: TGTGCCGCATGGGACATAGTTGTCGGCTACACCTTC.

This clone was seen a single time. In the same sample, other DNA sequences code for this CDR3. The gene calls are TRBV6-5 and TRBJ2-2; D ambiguous. In germline, CDR1 is MNHEY, CDR2 SVGAGI. The CDR3 runs to 11 residues. Deletions cut 3 bases from V and 7 bases from J, with 3 bases between. Here the CDR3 reads CASSYGGELFF. As DNA, the CDR3 is TGTGCCAGCAGTTATGGCGGGGAGCTGTTTTTT.

This sequence joins TRBV7-9 and TRBJ1-5; D not certain. CDR1 is SEHNR, CDR2 FQNEAQ, per germline (reference sequence). V lost 3 bases and J 5 bases, leaving 5 bases between the germline ends. This CDR3 comprises 12 residues. The CDR3 protein is CASSFWHQPQHF. Written as DNA, the CDR3 is TGTGCCAGCAGCTTTTGGCATCAGCCCCAGCATTTT.